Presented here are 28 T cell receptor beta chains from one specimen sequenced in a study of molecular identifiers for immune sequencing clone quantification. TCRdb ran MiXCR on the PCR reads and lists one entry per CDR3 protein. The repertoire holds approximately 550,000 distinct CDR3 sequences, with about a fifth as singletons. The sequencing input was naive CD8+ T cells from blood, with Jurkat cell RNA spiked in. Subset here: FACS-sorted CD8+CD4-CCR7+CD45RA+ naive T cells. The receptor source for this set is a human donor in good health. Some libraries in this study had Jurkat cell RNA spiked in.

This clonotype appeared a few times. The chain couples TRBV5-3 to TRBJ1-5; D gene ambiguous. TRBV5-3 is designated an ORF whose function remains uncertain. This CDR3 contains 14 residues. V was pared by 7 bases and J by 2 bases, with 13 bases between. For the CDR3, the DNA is TGTGCCAGATCGCCCTGCCGTGGCAATCAGCCCCAGCATTTT. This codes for CARSPCRGNQPQHF.

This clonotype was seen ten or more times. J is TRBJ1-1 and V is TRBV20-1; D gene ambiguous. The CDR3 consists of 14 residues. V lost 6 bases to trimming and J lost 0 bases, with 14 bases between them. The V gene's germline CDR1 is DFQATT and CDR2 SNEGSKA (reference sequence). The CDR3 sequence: CSARFAQMNTEAFF. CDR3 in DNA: TGCAGTGCCAGATTCGCGCAGATGAACACTGAAGCTTTCTTT.

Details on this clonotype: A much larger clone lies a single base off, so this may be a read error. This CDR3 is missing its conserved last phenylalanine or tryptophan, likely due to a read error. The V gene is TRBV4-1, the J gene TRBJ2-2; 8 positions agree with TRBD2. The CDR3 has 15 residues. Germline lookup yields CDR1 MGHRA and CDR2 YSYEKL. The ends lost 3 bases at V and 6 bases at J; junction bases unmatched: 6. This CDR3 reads CASSQGLVFAGELFS. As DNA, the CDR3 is TGCGCCAGCAGCCAGGGACTAGTCTTTGCCGGGGAGCTGTTTTCT.

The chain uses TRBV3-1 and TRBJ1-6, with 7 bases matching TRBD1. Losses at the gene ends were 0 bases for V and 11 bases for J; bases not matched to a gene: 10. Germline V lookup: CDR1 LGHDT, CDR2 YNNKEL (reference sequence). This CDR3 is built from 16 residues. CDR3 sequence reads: CASSQDINRGLPPLHF. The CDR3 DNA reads TGTGCCAGCAGCCAAGATATTAACAGGGGTTTGCCACCCCTCCACTTT. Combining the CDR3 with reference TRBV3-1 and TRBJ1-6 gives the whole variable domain DTAVSQTPKYLVTQMGNDKSIKCEQNLGHDTMYWYKQDSKKFLKIMFSYNNKELIINETVPNRFSPKSPDKAHLNLHINSLELGDSAVYFCASSQDINRGLPPLHFGNGTRLTVT.

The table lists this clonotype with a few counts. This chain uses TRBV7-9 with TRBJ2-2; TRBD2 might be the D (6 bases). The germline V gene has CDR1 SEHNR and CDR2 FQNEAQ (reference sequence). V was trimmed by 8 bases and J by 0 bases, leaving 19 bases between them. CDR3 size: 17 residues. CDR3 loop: CASRLPERVPNTGELFF. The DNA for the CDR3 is TGTGCCAGCCGCCTACCTGAGCGGGTACCGAACACCGGGGAGCTGTTTTTT.

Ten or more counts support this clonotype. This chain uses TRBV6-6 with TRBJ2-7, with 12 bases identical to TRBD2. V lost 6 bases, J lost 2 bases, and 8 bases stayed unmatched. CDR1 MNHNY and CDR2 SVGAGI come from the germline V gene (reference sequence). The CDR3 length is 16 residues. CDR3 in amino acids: CASSLTGLAGTYEQYF. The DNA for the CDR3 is TGTGCCAGCAGCCTAACTGGACTAGCGGGAACCTACGAGCAGTACTTC.

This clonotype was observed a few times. CDR3 loop: CASRPSGRAVNEQFF. Here the CDR3 DNA reads TGTGCCAGCAGGCCTAGCGGGAGGGCCGTAAATGAGCAGTTCTTC. The chain has TRBV12-3 or TRBV12-4 and TRBJ2-1, with 12 bases lining up with TRBD2. The trim removed 6 bases at V and 7 bases at J, leaving 7 bases unmatched. The CDR3 length is 15 residues.

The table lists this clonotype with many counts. CDR3 amino acids: CASSYSQEKLFF. In nucleotides, the CDR3 is TGTGCCAGCAGTTACTCCCAGGAAAAACTGTTTTTT. V is TRBV6-2 or TRBV6-3 and J is TRBJ1-4; D remains unclear. V lost 0 bases and J lost 8, with 4 bases in between. Germline V CDR1 and CDR2: MNHEY, SVGEGT. The CDR3 extends over 12 amino acids.

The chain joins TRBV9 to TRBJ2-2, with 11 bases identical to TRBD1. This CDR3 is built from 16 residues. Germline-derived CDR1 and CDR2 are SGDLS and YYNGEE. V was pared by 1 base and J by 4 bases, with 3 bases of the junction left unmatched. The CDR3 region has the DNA TGTGCCAGCAGCGTAACGGGACAGGGGGTCACCGGGGAGCTGTTTTTT. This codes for CASSVTGQGVTGELFF.

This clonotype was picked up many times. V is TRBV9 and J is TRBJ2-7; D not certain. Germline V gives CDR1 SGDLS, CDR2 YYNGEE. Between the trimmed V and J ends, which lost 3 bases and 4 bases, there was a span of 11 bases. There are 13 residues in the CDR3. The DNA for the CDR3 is TGTGCCAGCAGCGCCAACGACGGGTACGAGCAGTACTTC. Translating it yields CASSANDGYEQYF.

In nucleotides, the CDR3 is TGCGCCAGCAGCCAAGTTCCCGAGGGACCCTACGAGCAGTACTTC. Translated: CASSQVPEGPYEQYF. This rearrangement joins TRBV4-1 to TRBJ2-7; D is tentatively TRBD1 or TRBD2 (5 bases each). In germline, CDR1 is MGHRA, CDR2 YSYEKL. V was shortened by 1 base and J by 2 bases, with 12 bases between the two germline ends. This CDR3 spans 15 amino acids.

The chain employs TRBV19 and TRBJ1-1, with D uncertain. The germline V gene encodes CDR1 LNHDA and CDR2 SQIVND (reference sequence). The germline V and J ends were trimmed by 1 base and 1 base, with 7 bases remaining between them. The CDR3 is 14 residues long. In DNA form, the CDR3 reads TGTGCCAGTAGTATAGGGGAGACGAACACTGAAGCTTTCTTT. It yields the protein CASSIGETNTEAFF.

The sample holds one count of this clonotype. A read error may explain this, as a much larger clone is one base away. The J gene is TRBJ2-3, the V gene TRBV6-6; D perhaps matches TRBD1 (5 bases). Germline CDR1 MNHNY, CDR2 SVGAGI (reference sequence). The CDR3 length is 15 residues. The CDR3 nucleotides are TGTGCCAGCAGTTACTCGTCCGACAGTGCAGATACGCGGTATTTT. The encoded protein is CASSYSSDSADTRYF.

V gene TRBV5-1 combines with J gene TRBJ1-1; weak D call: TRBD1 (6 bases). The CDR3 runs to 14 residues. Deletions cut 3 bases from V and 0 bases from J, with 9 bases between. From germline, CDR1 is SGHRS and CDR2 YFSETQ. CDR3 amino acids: CASSYREMNTEAFF. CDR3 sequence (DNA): TGCGCCAGCAGCTACAGGGAAATGAACACTGAAGCTTTCTTT. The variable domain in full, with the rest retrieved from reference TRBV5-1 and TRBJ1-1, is KAGVTQTPRYLIKTRGQQVTLSCSPISGHRSVSWYQQTPGQGLQFLFEYFSETQRNKGNFPGRFSGRQFSNSRSEMNVSTLELGDSALYLCASSYREMNTEAFFGQGTRLTVV.

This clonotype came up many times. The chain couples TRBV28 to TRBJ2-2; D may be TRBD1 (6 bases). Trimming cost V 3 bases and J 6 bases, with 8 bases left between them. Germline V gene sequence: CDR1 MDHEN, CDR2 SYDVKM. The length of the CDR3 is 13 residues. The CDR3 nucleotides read TGTGCCAGCAGTTTGCAGGGGTCCGGGGAGCTGTTTTTT. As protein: CASSLQGSGELFF.

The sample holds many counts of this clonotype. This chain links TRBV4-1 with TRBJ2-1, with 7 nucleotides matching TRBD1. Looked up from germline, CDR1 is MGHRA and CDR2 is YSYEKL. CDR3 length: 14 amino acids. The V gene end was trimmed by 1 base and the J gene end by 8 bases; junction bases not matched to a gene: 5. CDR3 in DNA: TGCGCCAGCAGCCAAGTTAACAGGGGATATGAGCAGTTCTTC. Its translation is CASSQVNRGYEQFF.

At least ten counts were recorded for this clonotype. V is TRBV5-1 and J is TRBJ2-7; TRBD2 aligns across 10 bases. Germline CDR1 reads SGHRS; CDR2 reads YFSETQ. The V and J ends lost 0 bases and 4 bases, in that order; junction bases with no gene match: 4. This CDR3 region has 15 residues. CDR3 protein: CASSLGPSGSYEQYF. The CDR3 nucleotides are TGCGCCAGCAGCTTGGGGCCTAGCGGGAGTTACGAGCAGTACTTC.

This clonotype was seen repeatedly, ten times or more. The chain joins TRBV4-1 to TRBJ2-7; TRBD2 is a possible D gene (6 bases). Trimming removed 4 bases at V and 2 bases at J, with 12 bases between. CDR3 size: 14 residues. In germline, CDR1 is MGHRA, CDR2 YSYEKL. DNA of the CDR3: TGCGCCAGCAGCCGCGGGGTAGCCACCTACGAGCAGTACTTC. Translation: CASSRGVATYEQYF.

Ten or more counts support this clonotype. The CDR3 loop is CSDNSRTNYGYTF. The CDR3 DNA sequence: TGCAGCGATAACAGCCGAACTAACTATGGCTACACCTTC. The chain uses TRBV29-1 and TRBJ1-2; D uncertain. CDR3 length equals 13 residues. The V and J ends lost 7 bases and 0 bases respectively, with 12 bases between them. CDR1 SQVTM and CDR2 ANQGSEA come from the germline V gene.

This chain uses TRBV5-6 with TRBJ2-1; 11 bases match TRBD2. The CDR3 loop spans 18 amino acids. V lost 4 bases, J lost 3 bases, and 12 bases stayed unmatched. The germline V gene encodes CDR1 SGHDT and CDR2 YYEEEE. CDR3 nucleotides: TGTGCCAGCAGCCAGAGGTTACTAGCGGGGGTTGGCTACAATGAGCAGTTCTTC. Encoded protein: CASSQRLLAGVGYNEQFF.

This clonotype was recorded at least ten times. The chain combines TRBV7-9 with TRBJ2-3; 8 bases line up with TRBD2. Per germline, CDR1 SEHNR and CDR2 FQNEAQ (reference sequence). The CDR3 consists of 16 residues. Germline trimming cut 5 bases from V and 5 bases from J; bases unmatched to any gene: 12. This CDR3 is CASSHIQREFVDTQYF. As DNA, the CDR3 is TGTGCCAGCAGCCACATCCAGCGGGAGTTTGTAGATACGCAGTATTTT.

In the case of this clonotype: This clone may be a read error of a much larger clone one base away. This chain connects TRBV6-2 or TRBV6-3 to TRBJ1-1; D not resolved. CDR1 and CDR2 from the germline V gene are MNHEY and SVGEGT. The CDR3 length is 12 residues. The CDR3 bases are TGTGCCGGCAGTTACGAGGAGACTGAAGCTTTCTTT. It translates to CAGSYEETEAFF.

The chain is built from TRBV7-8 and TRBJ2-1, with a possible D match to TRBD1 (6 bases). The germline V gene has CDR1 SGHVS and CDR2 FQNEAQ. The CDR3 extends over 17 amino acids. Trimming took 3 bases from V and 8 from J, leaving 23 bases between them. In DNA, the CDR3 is TGTGCCAGCAGCTTTCGCGGGCAGGGGCTCTTTCTCGATGAGCAGTTCTTC. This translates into CASSFRGQGLFLDEQFF.

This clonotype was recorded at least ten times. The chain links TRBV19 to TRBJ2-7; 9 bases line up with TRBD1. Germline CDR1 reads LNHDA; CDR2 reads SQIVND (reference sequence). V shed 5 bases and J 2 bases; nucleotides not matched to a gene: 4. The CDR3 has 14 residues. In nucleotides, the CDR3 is TGTGCCAGTAGTCCCGGACAGGGGACCTACGAGCAGTACTTC. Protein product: CASSPGQGTYEQYF. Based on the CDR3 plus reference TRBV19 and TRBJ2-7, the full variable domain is DGGITQSPKYLFRKEGQNVTLSCEQNLNHDAMYWYRQDPGQGLRLIYYSQIVNDFQKGDIAEGYSVSREKKESFPLTVTSAQKNPTAFYLCASSPGQGTYEQYFGPGTRLTVT.

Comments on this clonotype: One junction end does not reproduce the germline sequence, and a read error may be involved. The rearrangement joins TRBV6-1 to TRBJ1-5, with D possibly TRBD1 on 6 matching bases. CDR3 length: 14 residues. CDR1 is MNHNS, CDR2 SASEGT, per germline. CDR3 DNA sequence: TGTGCCAGCGGTGATGGGGGCGGCAATCAGCCCCAGCATTTT. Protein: CASGDGGGNQPQHF.

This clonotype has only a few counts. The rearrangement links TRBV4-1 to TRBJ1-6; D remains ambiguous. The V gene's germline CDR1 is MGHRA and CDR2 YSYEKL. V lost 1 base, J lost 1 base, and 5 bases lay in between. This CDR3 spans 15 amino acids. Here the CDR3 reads CASSQGASYNSPLHF. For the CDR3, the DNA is TGCGCCAGCAGCCAAGGAGCGTCCTATAATTCACCCCTCCACTTT.

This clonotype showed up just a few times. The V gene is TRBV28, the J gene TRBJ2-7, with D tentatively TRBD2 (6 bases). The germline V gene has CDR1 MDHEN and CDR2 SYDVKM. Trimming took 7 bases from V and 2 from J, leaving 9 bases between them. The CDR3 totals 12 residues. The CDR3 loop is CASTPGAYEQYF. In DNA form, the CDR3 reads TGTGCCAGCACACCGGGGGCCTACGAGCAGTACTTC.

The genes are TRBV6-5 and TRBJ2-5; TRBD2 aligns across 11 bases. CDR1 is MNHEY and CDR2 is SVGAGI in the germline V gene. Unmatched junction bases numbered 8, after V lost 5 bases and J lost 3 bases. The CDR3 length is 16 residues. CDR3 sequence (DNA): TGTGCCAGCAGTACCCCGTTGACTAGCGGGGAAGAGACCCAGTACTTC. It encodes CASSTPLTSGEETQYF.